This T cell receptor (beta chain) was obtained from a study of early T cells in non-severe SARS-CoV-2 infection. Each CDR3 protein gets one entry after TCRdb re-called the 5' RACE reads with MiXCR. The table records approximately 50,000 distinct CDR3 sequences, about an eighth of them present only once. Germline CDR1 and CDR2: GTSNPN and SVGIG (reference sequence). J was trimmed by 6 bases and V by 5 bases; bases with no gene match: 10. The CDR3 is made up of 14 amino acids. Material: whole blood. V gene TRBV30 combines with J gene TRBJ1-2; 9 bases are a match to TRBD1. This clonotype originated in an adult who was a healthcare worker with PCR-confirmed SARS-CoV-2 infection or an uninfected control (not recorded which). The CDR3 DNA reads as TGTGCCTGGGACCCGGGACAGGGTAGTAATGGCTACACCTTC. Amino acids: CAWDPGQGSNGYTF. Looking up the rest from reference TRBV30 and TRBJ1-2 gives the full variable domain: SQTIHQWPATLVQPVGSPLSLECTVEGTSNPNLYWYRQAAGRGLQLLFYSVGIGQISSEVPQNLSASRPQDRQFILSSKKLLLSDSGFYLCAWDPGQGSNGYTFGSGTRLTVV.